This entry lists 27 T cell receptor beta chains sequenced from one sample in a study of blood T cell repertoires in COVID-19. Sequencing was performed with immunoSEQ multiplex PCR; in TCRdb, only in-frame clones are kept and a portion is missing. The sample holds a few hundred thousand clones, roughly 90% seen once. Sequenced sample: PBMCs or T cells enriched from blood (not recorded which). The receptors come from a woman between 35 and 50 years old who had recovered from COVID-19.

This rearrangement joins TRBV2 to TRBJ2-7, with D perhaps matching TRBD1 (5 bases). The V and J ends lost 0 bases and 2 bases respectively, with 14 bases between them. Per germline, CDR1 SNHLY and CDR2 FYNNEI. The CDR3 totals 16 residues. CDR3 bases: TGTGCCAGCAGTGAAGCTTCGGCAGGGAATACCTACGAGCAGTACTTC. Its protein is CASSEASAGNTYEQYF.

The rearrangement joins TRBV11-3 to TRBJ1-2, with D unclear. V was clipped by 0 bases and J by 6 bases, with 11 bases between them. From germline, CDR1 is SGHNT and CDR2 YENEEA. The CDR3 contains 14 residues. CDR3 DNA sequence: TGTGCCAGCAGCTTAGATCGGGGAGTTAATGGCTACACCTTC. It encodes CASSLDRGVNGYTF.

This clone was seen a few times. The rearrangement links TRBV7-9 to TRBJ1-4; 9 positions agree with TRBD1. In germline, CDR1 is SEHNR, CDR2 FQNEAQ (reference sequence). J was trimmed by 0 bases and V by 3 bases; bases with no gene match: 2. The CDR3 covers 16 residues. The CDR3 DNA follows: TGTGCCAGCAGCTTTGACAGGGGGGCAACTAATGAAAAACTGTTTTTT. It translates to CASSFDRGATNEKLFF.

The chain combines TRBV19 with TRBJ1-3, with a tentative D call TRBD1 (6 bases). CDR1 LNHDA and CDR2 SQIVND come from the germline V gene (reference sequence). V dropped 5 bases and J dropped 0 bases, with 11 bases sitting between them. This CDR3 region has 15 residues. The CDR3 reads CASSVDRSSGNTIYF. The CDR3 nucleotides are TGTGCCAGTAGTGTTGACAGGAGCTCTGGAAACACCATATATTTT.

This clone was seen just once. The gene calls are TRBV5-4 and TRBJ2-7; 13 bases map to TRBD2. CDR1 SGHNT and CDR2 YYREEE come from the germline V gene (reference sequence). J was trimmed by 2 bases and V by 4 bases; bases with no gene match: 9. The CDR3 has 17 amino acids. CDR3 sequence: CASSPGTSGMRTYEQYF. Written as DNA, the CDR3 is TGTGCCAGCAGCCCCGGGACTAGCGGGATGAGAACCTACGAGCAGTACTTC.

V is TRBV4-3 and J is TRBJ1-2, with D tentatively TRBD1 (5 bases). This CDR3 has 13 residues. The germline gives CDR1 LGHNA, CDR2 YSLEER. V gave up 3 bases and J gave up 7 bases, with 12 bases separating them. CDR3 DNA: TGCGCCAGCAGCCAGGAGACAGTCTCTGGCTACACCTTC. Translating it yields CASSQETVSGYTF.

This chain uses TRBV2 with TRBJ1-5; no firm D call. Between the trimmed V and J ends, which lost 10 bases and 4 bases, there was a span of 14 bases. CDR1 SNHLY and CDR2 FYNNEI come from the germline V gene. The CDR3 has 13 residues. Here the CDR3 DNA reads TGTGCCAACTCTGGAACGGGGAATCAGCCCCAGCATTTT. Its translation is CANSGTGNQPQHF.

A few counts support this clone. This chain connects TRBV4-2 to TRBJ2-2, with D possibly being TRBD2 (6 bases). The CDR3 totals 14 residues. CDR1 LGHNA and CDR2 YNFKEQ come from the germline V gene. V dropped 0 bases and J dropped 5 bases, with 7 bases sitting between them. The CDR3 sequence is CASSQDRGTGELFF. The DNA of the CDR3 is TGTGCCAGCAGCCAAGATCGGGGGACCGGGGAGCTGTTTTTT.

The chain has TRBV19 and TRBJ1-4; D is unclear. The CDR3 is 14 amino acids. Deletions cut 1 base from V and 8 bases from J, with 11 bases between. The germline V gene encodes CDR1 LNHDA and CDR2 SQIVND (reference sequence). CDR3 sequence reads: CASSIAPGVEKLFF. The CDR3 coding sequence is TGTGCCAGTAGTATAGCCCCCGGGGTGGAAAAACTGTTTTTT. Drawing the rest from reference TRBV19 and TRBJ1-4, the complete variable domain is DGGITQSPKYLFRKEGQNVTLSCEQNLNHDAMYWYRQDPGQGLRLIYYSQIVNDFQKGDIAEGYSVSREKKESFPLTVTSAQKNPTAFYLCASSIAPGVEKLFFGSGTQLSVL.

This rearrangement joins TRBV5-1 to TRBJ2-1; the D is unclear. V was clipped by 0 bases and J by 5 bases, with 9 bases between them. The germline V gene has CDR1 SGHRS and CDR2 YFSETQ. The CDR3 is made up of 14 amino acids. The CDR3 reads CASSLAATNNEQFF. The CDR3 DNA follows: TGCGCCAGCAGCTTGGCCGCCACAAACAATGAGCAGTTCTTC.

The CDR3 region is CASSPTGLGGELFF. The CDR3 region has the DNA TGCGCCAGCAGTCCTACAGGGCTAGGCGGGGAGCTGTTTTTT. V is TRBV10-2 and J is TRBJ2-2; possibly TRBD1 for D (6 bases). This CDR3 contains 14 residues. Trimming removed 5 bases at V and 7 bases at J, with 14 bases between. Germline V gene sequence: CDR1 WSHSY, CDR2 SAAADI.

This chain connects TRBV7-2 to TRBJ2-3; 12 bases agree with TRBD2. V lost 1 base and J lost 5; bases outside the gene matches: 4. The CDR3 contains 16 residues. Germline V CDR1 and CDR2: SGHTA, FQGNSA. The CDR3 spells CASSLGGGLAGDTQYF. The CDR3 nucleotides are TGTGCCAGCAGCTTAGGGGGGGGACTAGCGGGAGATACGCAGTATTTT.

The CDR3 spells CASSFGLAGGINEQFF. CDR3 sequence (DNA): TGTGCCAGCAGCTTCGGACTAGCGGGAGGGATCAATGAGCAGTTCTTC. V usage is TRBV7-2 and J usage is TRBJ2-1; 15 nucleotides agree with TRBD2. V gave up 3 bases and J gave up 6 bases; unmatched junction bases: 3. Germline V gene data show CDR1 as SGHTA and CDR2 as FQGNSA. The CDR3 extends over 16 amino acids.

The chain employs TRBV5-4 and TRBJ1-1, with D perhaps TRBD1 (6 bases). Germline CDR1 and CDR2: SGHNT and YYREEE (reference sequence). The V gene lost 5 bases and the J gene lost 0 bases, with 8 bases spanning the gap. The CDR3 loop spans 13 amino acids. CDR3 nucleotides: TGTGCCAGCAGTACAGGGATGAACACTGAAGCTTTCTTT. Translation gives CASSTGMNTEAFF.

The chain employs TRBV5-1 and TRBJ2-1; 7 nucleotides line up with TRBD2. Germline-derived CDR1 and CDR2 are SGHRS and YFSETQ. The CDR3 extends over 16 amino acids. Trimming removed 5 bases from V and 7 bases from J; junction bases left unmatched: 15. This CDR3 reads CASRLFRREIWNEQFF. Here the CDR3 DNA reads TGCGCCAGCAGGCTCTTTAGGCGGGAGATCTGGAATGAGCAGTTCTTC.

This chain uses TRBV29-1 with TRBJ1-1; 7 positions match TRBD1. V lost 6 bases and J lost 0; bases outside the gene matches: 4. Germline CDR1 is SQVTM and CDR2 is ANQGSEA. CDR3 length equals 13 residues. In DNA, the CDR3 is TGCAGCGTCAGCAGGGGGTTGAACACTGAAGCTTTCTTT. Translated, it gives CSVSRGLNTEAFF.

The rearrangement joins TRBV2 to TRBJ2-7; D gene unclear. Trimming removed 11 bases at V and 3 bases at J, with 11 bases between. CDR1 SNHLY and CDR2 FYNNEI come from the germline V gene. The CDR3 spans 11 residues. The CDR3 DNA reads TGTGCCCTAGGTGGAGACTACGAGCAGTACTTC. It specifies CALGGDYEQYF.

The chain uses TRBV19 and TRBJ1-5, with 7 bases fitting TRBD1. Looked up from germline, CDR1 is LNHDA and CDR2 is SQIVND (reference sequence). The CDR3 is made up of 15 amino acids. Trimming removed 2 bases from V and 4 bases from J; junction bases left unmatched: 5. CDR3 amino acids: CASSIYPQGNQPQHF. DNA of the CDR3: TGTGCCAGTAGTATATACCCACAGGGGAATCAGCCCCAGCATTTT.

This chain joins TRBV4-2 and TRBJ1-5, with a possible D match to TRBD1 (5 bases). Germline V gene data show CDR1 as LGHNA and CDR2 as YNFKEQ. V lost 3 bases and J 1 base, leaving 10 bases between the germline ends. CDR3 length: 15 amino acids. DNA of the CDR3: TGTGCCAGCAGCCATTTGCGGGGGAGCAATCAGCCCCAGCATTTT. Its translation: CASSHLRGSNQPQHF.

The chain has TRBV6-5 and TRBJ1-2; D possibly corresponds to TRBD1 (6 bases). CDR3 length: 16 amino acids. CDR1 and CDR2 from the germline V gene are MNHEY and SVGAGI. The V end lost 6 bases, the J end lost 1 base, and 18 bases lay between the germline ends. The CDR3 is CASSYRPGGGNYGYTF. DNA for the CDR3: TGTGCCAGCAGCTACCGACCTGGGGGCGGTAACTATGGCTACACCTTC.

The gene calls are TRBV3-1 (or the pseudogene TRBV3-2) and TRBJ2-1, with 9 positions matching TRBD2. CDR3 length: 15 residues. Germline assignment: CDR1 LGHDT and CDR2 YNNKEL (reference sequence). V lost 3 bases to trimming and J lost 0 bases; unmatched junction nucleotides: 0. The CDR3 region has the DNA TGTGCCAGCAGCCATAGCGGGAGCTCCTACAATGAGCAGTTCTTC. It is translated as CASSHSGSSYNEQFF.

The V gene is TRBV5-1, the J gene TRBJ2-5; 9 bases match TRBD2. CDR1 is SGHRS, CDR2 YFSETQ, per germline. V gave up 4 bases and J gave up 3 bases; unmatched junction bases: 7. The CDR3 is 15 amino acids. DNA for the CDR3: TGCGCCAGCAGCCCCGGGGCTAGCGGGAAAGAGACCCAGTACTTC. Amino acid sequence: CASSPGASGKETQYF. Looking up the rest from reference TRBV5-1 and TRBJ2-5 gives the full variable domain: KAGVTQTPRYLIKTRGQQVTLSCSPISGHRSVSWYQQTPGQGLQFLFEYFSETQRNKGNFPGRFSGRQFSNSRSEMNVSTLELGDSALYLCASSPGASGKETQYFGPGTRLLVL.

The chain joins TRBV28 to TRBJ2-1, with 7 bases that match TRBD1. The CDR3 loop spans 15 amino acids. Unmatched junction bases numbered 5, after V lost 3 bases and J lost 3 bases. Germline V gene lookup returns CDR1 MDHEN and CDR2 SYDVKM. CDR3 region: CASSLGTADYNEQFF. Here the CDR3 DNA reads TGTGCCAGCAGTTTGGGGACAGCCGACTACAATGAGCAGTTCTTC.

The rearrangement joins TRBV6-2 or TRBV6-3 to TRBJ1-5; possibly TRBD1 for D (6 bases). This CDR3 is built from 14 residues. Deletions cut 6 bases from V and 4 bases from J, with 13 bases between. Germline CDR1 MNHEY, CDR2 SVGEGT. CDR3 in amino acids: CASSQRTENQPQHF. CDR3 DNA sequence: TGTGCCAGCAGCCAGCGGACAGAAAATCAGCCCCAGCATTTT.

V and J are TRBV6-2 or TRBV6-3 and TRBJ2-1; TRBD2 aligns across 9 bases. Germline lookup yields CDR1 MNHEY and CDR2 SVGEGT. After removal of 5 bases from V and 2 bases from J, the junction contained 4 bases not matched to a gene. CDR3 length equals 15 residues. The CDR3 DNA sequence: TGTGCCAGCAGTACTCTAGCGGGAACCTACAATGAGCAGTTCTTC. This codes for CASSTLAGTYNEQFF.

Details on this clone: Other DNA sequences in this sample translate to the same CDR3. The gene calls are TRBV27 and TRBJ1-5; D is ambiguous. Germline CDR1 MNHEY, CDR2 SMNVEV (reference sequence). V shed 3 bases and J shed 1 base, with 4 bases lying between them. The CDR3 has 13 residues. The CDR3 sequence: CASSFSSNQPQHF. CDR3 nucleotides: TGTGCCAGCAGTTTTTCAAGCAATCAGCCCCAGCATTTT.

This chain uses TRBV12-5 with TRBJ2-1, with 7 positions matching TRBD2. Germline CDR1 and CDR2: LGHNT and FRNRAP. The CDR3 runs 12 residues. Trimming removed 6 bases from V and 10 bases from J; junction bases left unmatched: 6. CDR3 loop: CASGTQRGEQFF. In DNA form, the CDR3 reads TGTGCTAGTGGCACCCAGCGGGGCGAGCAGTTCTTC.